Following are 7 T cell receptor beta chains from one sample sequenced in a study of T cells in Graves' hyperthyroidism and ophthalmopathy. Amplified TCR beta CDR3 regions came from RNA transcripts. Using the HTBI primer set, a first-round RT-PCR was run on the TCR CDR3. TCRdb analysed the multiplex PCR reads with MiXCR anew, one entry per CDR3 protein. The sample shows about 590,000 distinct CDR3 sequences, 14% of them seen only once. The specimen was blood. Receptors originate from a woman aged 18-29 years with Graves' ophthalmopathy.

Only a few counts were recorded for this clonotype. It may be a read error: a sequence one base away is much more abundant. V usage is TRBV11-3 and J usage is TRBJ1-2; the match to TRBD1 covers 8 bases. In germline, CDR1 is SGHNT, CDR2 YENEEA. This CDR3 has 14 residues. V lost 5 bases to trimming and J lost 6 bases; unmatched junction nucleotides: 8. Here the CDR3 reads CASSTTGRGHGYTF. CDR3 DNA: TGTGCCAGCAGCACGACTGGCAGGGGGCATGGCTACACCTTC.

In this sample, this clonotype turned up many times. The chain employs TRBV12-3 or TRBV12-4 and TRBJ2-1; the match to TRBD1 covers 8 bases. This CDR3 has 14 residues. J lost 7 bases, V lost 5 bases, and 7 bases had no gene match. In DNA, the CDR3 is TGTGCCAGCAGTAGGTCAGGGGGCGAGAATGAGCAGTTCTTC. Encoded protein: CASSRSGGENEQFF.

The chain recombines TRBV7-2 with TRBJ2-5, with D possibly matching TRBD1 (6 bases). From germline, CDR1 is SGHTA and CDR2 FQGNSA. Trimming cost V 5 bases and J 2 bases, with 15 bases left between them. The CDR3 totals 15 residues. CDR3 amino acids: CASSSGNRAQETQYF. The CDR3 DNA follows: TGTGCCAGCAGCAGCGGTAACAGGGCACAAGAGACCCAGTACTTC.

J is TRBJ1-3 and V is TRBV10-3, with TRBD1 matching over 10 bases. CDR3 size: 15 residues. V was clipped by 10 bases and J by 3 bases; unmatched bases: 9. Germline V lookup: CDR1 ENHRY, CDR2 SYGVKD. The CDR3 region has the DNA TGTGCCACCAAAACCGGGACAGGGGATGGAAACACCATATATTTT. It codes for CATKTGTGDGNTIYF.

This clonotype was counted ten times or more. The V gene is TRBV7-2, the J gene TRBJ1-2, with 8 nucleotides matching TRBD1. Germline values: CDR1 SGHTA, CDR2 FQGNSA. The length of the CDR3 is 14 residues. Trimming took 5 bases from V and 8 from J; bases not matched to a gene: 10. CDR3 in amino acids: CASSPQGEAGGYTF. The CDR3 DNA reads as TGTGCCAGCAGCCCACAGGGGGAAGCTGGGGGCTACACCTTC. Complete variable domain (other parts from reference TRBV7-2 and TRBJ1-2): GAGVSQSPSNKVTEKGKDVELRCDPISGHTALYWYRQSLGQGLEFLIYFQGNSAPDKSGLPSDRFSAERTGGSVSTLTIQRTQQEDSAVYLCASSPQGEAGGYTFGSGTRLTVV.

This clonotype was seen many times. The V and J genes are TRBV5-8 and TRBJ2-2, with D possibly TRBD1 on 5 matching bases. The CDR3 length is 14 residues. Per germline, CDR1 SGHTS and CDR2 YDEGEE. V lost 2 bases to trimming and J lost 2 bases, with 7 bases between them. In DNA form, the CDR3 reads TGTGCCAGCAGCTTTCAGGGTAACACCGGGGAGCTGTTTTTT. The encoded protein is CASSFQGNTGELFF. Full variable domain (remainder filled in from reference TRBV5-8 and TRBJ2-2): EAGVTQSPTHLIKTRGQQATLRCSPISGHTSVYWYQQALGLGLQFLLWYDEGEERNRGNFPPRFSGRQFPNYSSELNVNALELEDSALYLCASSFQGNTGELFFGEGSRLTVL.

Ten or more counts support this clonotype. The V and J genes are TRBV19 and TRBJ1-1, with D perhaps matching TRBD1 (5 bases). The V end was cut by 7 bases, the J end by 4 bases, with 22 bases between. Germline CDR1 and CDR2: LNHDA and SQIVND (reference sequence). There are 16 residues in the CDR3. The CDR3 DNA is TGTGCCAGTACCATGGGCAGGGTTATATCCTTCACTGAAGCTTTCTTT. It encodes CASTMGRVISFTEAFF.